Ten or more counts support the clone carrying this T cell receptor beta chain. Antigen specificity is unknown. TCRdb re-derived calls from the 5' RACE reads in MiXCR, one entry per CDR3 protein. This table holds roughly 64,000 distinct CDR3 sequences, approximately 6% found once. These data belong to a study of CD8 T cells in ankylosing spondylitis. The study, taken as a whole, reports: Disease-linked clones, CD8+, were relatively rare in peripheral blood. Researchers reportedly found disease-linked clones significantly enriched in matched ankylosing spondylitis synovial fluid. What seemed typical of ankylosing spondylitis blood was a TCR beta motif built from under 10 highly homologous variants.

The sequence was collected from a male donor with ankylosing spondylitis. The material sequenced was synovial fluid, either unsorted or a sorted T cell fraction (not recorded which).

The CDR3 DNA is TGTGCCAGCAGTTTAGAGAGAGATTCTGAAGCTTTCTTT. Encoded protein: CASSLERDSEAFF. The chain combines TRBV12-3 or TRBV12-4 with TRBJ1-1; no reliable D call. This CDR3 comprises 13 residues. Trimming took 1 base from V and 6 from J, leaving 9 bases between them.